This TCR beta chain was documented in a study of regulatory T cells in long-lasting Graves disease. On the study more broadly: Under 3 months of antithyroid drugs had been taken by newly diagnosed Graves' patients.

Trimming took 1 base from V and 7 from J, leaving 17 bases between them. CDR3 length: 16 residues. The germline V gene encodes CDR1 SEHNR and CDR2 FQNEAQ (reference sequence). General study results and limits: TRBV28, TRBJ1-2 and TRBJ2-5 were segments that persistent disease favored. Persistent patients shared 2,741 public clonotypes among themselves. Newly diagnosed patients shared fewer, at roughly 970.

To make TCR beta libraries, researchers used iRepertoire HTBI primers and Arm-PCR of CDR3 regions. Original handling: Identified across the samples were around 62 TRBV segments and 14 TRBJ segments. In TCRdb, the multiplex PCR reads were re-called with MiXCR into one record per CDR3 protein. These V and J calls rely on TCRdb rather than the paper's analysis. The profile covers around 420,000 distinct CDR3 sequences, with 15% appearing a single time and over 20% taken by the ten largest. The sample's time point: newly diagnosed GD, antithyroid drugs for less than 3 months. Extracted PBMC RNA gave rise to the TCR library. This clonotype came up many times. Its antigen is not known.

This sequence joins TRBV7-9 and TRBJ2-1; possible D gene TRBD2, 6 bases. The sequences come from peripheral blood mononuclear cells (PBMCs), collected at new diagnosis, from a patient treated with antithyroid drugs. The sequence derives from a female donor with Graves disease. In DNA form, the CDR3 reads TGTGCCAGCAGCTTAGAGGCAGGAGGGGTTGGGAATGAGCAGTTCTTC. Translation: CASSLEAGGVGNEQFF.